The 7 T cell receptor beta chains below all came from one sample that was sequenced in a study of CD8 T cells in ankylosing spondylitis. Points from the study as a whole: It appeared that ankylosing spondylitis blood was characterized by a TCR beta motif of several highly homologous variants.

These receptors have no identified antigens. TCRdb processed the 5' RACE reads anew with MiXCR; each CDR3 protein has one entry. The table lists around 450,000 distinct CDR3 sequences, more than 25% of them singletons, with under 0.9% in the top ten. Sequenced material: blood, either unsorted or a sorted T cell fraction (not recorded which). The source of these receptors is a male donor with ankylosing spondylitis.

The chain couples TRBV10-3 to TRBJ2-7, with 8 bases fitting TRBD1. The germline V gene encodes CDR1 ENHRY and CDR2 SYGVKD. The CDR3 covers 16 residues. V was pared by 6 bases and J by 0 bases, with 10 bases of the junction left unmatched. CDR3 nucleotides: TGTGCCATCAGCGGACGGGACAGGAAGAGCTCCTACGAGCAGTACTTC. Translation: CAISGRDRKSSYEQYF.

V is TRBV11-3 and J is TRBJ2-5; 8 nucleotides line up with TRBD2. The CDR3 covers 15 residues. The ends lost 4 bases at V and 5 bases at J; junction bases unmatched: 9. Germline-derived CDR1 and CDR2 are SGHNT and YENEEA. CDR3 protein: CASSSGLGVVETQYF. The CDR3 bases are TGTGCCAGCAGCTCGGGACTAGGGGTCGTGGAGACCCAGTACTTC.

The chain couples TRBV5-1 to TRBJ2-1; D possibly corresponds to TRBD2 (6 bases). Deletions cut 2 bases from V and 4 bases from J, with 13 bases between. The CDR3 has 15 amino acids. CDR1 is SGHRS and CDR2 is YFSETQ in the germline V gene. CDR3 protein: CASSLWEVRYNEQFF. The CDR3 DNA is TGCGCCAGCAGCTTATGGGAGGTCAGATACAATGAGCAGTTCTTC.

This clonotype was found a few times. V gene TRBV5-1 combines with J gene TRBJ2-5; TRBD2 matches at 9 bases. Trimming removed 4 bases from V and 5 bases from J; junction bases left unmatched: 15. The CDR3 contains 17 residues. Germline CDR1 reads SGHRS; CDR2 reads YFSETQ. The DNA of the CDR3 is TGCGCCAGCAGCCCAGGGGTAGCGGGAGTTTCCGGCGAGACCCAGTACTTC. Its translation: CASSPGVAGVSGETQYF.

This clonotype was observed a few times. CDR3 sequence (DNA): TGTGCCAGCAGGAGTGGTTCCCCAAGCTCCTACGAGCAGTACGTC. Encoded protein: CASRSGSPSSYEQYV. This sequence joins TRBV6-2 or TRBV6-3 and TRBJ2-7; unclear D gene. Germline V gives CDR1 MNHEY, CDR2 SVGEGT. V shed 6 bases and J shed 0 bases, with 15 bases lying between them. CDR3 length equals 15 residues.

The sample holds a few counts of this clonotype. The rearrangement joins TRBV7-7 to TRBJ2-7; D is unresolved. Trimming cost V 1 base and J 1 base, with 8 bases left between them. Per germline, CDR1 SSHAT and CDR2 FNYEAQ (reference sequence). The CDR3 consists of 14 residues. CDR3 sequence (DNA): TGTGCCAGCAGCTTAGATATGGAATCCTACGAGCAGTACTTC. It encodes CASSLDMESYEQYF.

This chain links TRBV12-3 or TRBV12-4 with TRBJ1-2, with a weak D call TRBD1 (6 bases). CDR3 size: 15 residues. Trimming removed 2 bases from V and 2 bases from J, with 12 bases in between. The CDR3 loop is CASSLLTGLNYGYTF. The CDR3 DNA is TGTGCCAGCAGTTTATTGACAGGCTTGAACTATGGCTACACCTTC.